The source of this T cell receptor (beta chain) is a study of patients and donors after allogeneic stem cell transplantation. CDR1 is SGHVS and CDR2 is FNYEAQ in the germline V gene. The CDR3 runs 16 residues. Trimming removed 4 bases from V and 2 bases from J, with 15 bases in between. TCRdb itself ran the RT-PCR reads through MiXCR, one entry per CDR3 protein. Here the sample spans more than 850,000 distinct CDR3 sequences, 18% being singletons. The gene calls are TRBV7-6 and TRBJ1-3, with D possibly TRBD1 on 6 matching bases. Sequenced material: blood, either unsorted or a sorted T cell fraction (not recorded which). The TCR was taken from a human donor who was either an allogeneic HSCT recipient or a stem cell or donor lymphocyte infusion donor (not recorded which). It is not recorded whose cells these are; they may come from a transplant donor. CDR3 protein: CASSSLRAGAGNTIYF. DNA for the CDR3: TGTGCCAGCAGCTCCTTGAGGGCAGGGGCTGGAAACACCATATATTTT.